Listed here is a single T cell receptor beta chain. The sample is drawn from a study of control samples from healthy donors and cancer patients. Libraries were prepared by immunoSEQ multiplex PCR; TCRdb keeps only in-frame clonotypes and omits some of them. Among roughly 400,000 clones listed, about 93% were seen once. The junction had 10 bases not matched to a gene; V was cut back by 4 bases and J by 14 bases. The CDR3 contains 12 residues. The V gene's germline CDR1 is LGHDT and CDR2 YNNKEL (reference sequence). The origin of this receptor is a man aged 35-49 years with head and neck cancer. The sequenced sample was PBMCs. This chain joins TRBV3-1 (or the pseudogene TRBV3-2) and TRBJ1-2; 7 bases fit TRBD1. The CDR3 loop reads CASSLRDSGWTF. In DNA form, the CDR3 reads TGTGCCAGCAGCCTCCGGGACAGCGGGTGGACCTTC.